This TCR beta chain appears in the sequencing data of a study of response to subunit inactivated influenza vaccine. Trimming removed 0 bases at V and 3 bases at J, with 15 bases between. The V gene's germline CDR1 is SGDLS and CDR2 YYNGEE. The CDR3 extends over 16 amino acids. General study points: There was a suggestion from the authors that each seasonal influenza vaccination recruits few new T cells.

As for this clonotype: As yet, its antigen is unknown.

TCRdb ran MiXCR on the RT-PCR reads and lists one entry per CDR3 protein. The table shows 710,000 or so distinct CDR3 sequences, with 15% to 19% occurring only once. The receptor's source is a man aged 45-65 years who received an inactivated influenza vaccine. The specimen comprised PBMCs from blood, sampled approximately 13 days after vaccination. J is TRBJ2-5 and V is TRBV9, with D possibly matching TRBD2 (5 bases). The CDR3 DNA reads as TGTGCCAGCAGCGTAGGTGATAGCGAGATGAAAGAGACCCAGTACTTC. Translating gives CASSVGDSEMKETQYF.